This TCR beta chain was identified during a study of cytomegalovirus exposure and HLA in healthy donors. PCR employed 60 Vbeta and 13 Jbeta primers. Original handling: Later analysis identified tens of millions of unique TCR beta chains, around 10 million shared. The method was immunoSEQ multiplex PCR; TCRdb's version includes in-frame clones alone and lacks a portion of them. From that table come the V and J calls and clone size; the DNA was used to work out D and trimming. The data contain some 160,000 clones, 79% of them singletons. As concerns this clone: Its specificity is not known.

Study-wide results and caveats: TCR beta V- and J-gene trimming was later associated with a missense DCLRE1C variant.

Trimming cost V 5 bases and J 5 bases, with 7 bases left between them. The germline V gene has CDR1 MNHEY and CDR2 SVGAGI. CDR3 size: 13 residues. The chain carries TRBV6-5 and TRBJ1-6; tentatively, D is TRBD1 (6 bases). This TCR was sampled from a woman aged 40 to 50 in good health and CMV-seronegative. Material: PBMCs. The CDR3 region is CASSNRDNSPLHF. In nucleotides, the CDR3 is TGTGCCAGCAGTAACAGGGATAATTCACCCCTCCACTTT.